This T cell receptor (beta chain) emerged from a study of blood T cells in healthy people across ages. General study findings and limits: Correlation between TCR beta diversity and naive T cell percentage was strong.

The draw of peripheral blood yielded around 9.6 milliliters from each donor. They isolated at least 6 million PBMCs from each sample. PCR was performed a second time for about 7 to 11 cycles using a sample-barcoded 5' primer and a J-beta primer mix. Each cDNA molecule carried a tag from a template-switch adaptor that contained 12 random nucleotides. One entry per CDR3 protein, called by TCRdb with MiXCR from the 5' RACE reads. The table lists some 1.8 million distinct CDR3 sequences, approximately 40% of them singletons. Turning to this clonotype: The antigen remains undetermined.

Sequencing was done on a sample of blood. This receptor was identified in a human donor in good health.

The CDR3 DNA reads TGTGCCAGCAGCGCCCGTTGGCAGGCGAACTATGGCTACACCTTC. Amino acid sequence: CASSARWQANYGYTF. The chain couples TRBV28 to TRBJ1-2, with unresolved D. CDR1 is MDHEN, CDR2 SYDVKM, per germline. The CDR3 spans 15 residues. V was pared by 6 bases and J by 2 bases, with 16 bases between.